Each of the 10 T cell receptor beta chains below was sequenced from the same sample in a study of CD8+CD57+ T cells in acquired aplastic anemia. Genomic DNA, serving as template, underwent TCR beta VDJ and CDR3 profiling. TCRdb processed the reads anew with MiXCR; each CDR3 protein has one entry. The sample holds 190,000 or so distinct CDR3 sequences; about half are singletons and the top ten take roughly 1.8%. All patients picked for sequencing had shown, by flow cytometry, an expansion of CD8+CD57+ cells. The sample was sorted CD4+, CD8+, or CD8+CD57+ T cells (not recorded which) from PBMCs. Every receptor here comes from a human donor with aplastic anemia.

This clonotype was recorded only once. This chain links TRBV7-9 with TRBJ2-7, with D perhaps assigned TRBD1 or TRBD2 (5 bases each). This CDR3 region has 15 residues. Trimming took off 3 bases at V and 0 bases at J, with 12 bases between the two ends. Germline loops: CDR1 SEHNR, CDR2 FQNEAQ (reference sequence). The CDR3 spells CASSLEAGSSYEQYF. The CDR3 nucleotides are TGTGCCAGCAGCTTGGAGGCAGGGAGCTCCTACGAGCAGTACTTC. The full variable domain, in which reference TRBV7-9 and TRBJ2-7 provide the parts outside the CDR3, is DTGVSQNPRHKITKRGQNVTFRCDPISEHNRLYWYRQTLGQGPEFLTYFQNEAQLEKSRLLSDRFSAERPKGSFSTLEIQRTEQGDSAMYLCASSLEAGSSYEQYFGPGTRLTVT.

This clonotype was detected only a few times. This chain uses TRBV28 with TRBJ2-2, with D perhaps matching TRBD1 (5 bases). Germline V gene lookup returns CDR1 MDHEN and CDR2 SYDVKM. The CDR3 spans 13 residues. Deletions cut 9 bases from V and 1 base from J, with 9 bases between. The chain's CDR3 is CASGAGNTGELFF. The CDR3 DNA is TGTGCCAGTGGGGCAGGGAACACCGGGGAGCTGTTTTTT.

The J gene is TRBJ2-7, the V gene TRBV19; TRBD2 agrees at 7 bases. The CDR3 is made up of 13 amino acids. The germline CDR1 and CDR2 sequences are LNHDA and SQIVND (reference sequence). Trimming at V came to 7 bases and at J to 0 bases, leaving 3 bases not matched to a gene. The CDR3 here is CASTGGSSYEQYF. CDR3 nucleotides: TGTGCCAGTACGGGGGGAAGCTCCTACGAGCAGTACTTC.

This clonotype was observed a handful of times. The chain has TRBV29-1 and TRBJ1-2; no clear D gene. Looked up from germline, CDR1 is SQVTM and CDR2 is ANQGSEA. Trimming removed 7 bases at V and 6 bases at J, with 9 bases between. The CDR3 covers 10 residues. CDR3 sequence: CSARDDGYTF. Written as DNA, the CDR3 is TGCAGCGCCCGGGATGATGGCTACACCTTC.

The chain links TRBV7-6 to TRBJ2-5; D is perhaps TRBD1 (5 bases). V shed 10 bases and J shed 5 bases, with 17 bases lying between them. Germline values: CDR1 SGHVS, CDR2 FNYEAQ. The CDR3 runs to 13 residues. The CDR3 bases are TGTGCCACCAACCCAGGGTTTGAGGAGACCCAGTACTTC. Protein sequence: CATNPGFEETQYF.

The V and J genes are TRBV27 and TRBJ1-6, with 7 bases aligning to TRBD1. Trimming at V came to 3 bases and at J to 10 bases, leaving 6 bases not matched to a gene. Germline lookup yields CDR1 MNHEY and CDR2 SMNVEV (reference sequence). CDR3 length: 14 residues. As DNA, the CDR3 is TGTGCCAGCAGTTTGGCAGGGGGGGACTCACCCCTCCACTTT. Encoded protein: CASSLAGGDSPLHF.

The chain is built from TRBV24-1 and TRBJ2-7; no reliable D call. This CDR3 has 12 residues. The V gene's germline CDR1 is KGHDR and CDR2 SFDVKD. V lost 3 bases, J lost 3 bases, and 5 bases lay in between. The CDR3 DNA follows: TGTGCCACCAGTGATATATTCTACGAGCAGTACTTC. Its protein product is CATSDIFYEQYF.

This clonotype was picked up many times. This chain joins TRBV4-1 and TRBJ2-2; the D gene is possibly TRBD2 (6 bases). V lost 4 bases and J lost 1, with 13 bases in between. Looked up from germline, CDR1 is MGHRA and CDR2 is YSYEKL. The CDR3 runs to 16 residues. The CDR3 reads CASSPLARLNTGELFF. CDR3 coding DNA: TGCGCCAGCAGCCCGCTAGCGAGATTGAACACCGGGGAGCTGTTTTTT.

The genes are TRBV15 and TRBJ2-2; no firm D call. In germline, CDR1 is LNHNV, CDR2 YYDKDF (reference sequence). The CDR3 has 13 amino acids. The V gene lost 2 bases and the J gene lost 6 bases, with 7 bases spanning the gap. The CDR3 here is CATSRFAAGELFF. CDR3 DNA sequence: TGTGCCACCAGCAGATTCGCGGCCGGGGAGCTGTTTTTT.

The rearrangement uses TRBV7-9 and TRBJ2-7, with D uncertain. V was clipped by 5 bases and J by 4 bases, with 15 bases between them. The CDR3 contains 14 residues. CDR1 and CDR2 (germline): SEHNR, FQNEAQ (reference sequence). Written as DNA, the CDR3 is TGTGCCAGCAGCCGGACCAAGAGTGAATACGAGCAGTACTTC. It is translated as CASSRTKSEYEQYF.